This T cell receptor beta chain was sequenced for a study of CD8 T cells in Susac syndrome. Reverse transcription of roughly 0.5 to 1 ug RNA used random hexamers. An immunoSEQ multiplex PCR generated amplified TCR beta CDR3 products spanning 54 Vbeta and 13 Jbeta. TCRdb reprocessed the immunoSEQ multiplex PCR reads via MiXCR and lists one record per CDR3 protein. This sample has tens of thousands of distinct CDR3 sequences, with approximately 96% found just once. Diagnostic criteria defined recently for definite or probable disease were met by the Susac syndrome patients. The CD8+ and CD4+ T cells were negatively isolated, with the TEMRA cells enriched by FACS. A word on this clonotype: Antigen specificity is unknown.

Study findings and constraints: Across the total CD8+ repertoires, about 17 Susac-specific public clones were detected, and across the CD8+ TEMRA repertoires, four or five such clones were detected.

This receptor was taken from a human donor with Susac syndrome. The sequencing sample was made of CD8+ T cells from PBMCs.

The CDR3 region is CSARDVDSSPSPLHF. The CDR3 region has the DNA TGCAGTGCTAGAGATGTTGACAGCTCCCCTTCACCCCTCCACTTT. The chain recombines TRBV20-1 with TRBJ1-6; TRBD1 might be the D (5 bases). Trimming shortened V by 0 bases and J by 9 bases, and 15 bases separated the two germline ends. CDR1 is DFQATT and CDR2 is SNEGSKA in the germline V gene (reference sequence). This CDR3 spans 15 amino acids.